The 28 T cell receptor beta chains reported below all come from one sample, sequenced in a study of T cell responses to AZD1222 COVID-19 vaccine. Generated by immunoSEQ multiplex PCR, the TCRdb table keeps only in-frame clones and is missing some. The sample consists of fewer than 35,000 clones, approximately 90% of them appearing once. The sequences come from peripheral blood, collected on day 0 of AZD1222 vaccination. The receptor set was obtained from an adult in good health.

The chain links TRBV7-6 to TRBJ2-5; 7 bases map to TRBD2. V was clipped by 5 bases and J by 5 bases; unmatched bases: 14. CDR3 size: 16 residues. Germline loops: CDR1 SGHVS, CDR2 FNYEAQ. CDR3 sequence (DNA): TGTGCCAGCAGCGGGAGGGCGGGGCGGTCGGGTGAGACCCAGTACTTC. Its translation: CASSGRAGRSGETQYF.

V is TRBV27 and J is TRBJ2-7, with TRBD1 identical over 10 bases. The CDR3 spans 15 residues. CDR1 and CDR2 from the germline V gene are MNHEY and SMNVEV (reference sequence). J was trimmed by 3 bases and V by 8 bases; bases with no gene match: 10. The CDR3 loop is CASFSRQGANYEQYF. The CDR3 nucleotides are TGTGCCAGCTTTTCTCGACAGGGGGCAAACTACGAGCAGTACTTC.

The chain is built from TRBV4-3 and TRBJ1-2, with TRBD1 identical over 9 bases. This CDR3 is built from 15 residues. V lost 1 base, J lost 4 bases, and 4 bases stayed unmatched. The germline CDR1 and CDR2 sequences are LGHNA and YSLEER. CDR3 DNA: TGCGCCAGCAGCCAAGCCGCGACAGGGGGCTATGGCTACACCTTC. The encoded protein is CASSQAATGGYGYTF.

The chain employs TRBV30 and TRBJ1-2; perhaps TRBD1 as D (6 bases). Germline values: CDR1 GTSNPN, CDR2 SVGIG (reference sequence). CDR3 length: 13 residues. Trimming shortened V by 1 base and J by 4 bases, and 10 bases separated the two germline ends. CDR3 DNA: TGTGCCTGGAGTGAAGGGGGTATCTATGGCTACACCTTC. Its translation: CAWSEGGIYGYTF. Full variable domain (missing parts from reference TRBV30 and TRBJ1-2): SQTIHQWPATLVQPVGSPLSLECTVEGTSNPNLYWYRQAAGRGLQLLFYSVGIGQISSEVPQNLSASRPQDRQFILSSKKLLLSDSGFYLCAWSEGGIYGYTFGSGTRLTVV.

This rearrangement joins TRBV7-2 to TRBJ1-5; D ambiguous. V lost 2 bases and J lost 0, with 8 bases in between. Looked up from germline, CDR1 is SGHTA and CDR2 is FQGNSA. This CDR3 comprises 15 residues. DNA of the CDR3: TGTGCCAGCAGCTTAAGGCAAACTAGCAATCAGCCCCAGCATTTT. The encoded protein is CASSLRQTSNQPQHF.

V and J are TRBV19 and TRBJ1-5; TRBD1 matches 9 bases. CDR3 length: 16 amino acids. The germline V gene has CDR1 LNHDA and CDR2 SQIVND (reference sequence). V shed 8 bases and J 2 bases; nucleotides not matched to a gene: 10. The CDR3 sequence is CASVNRGRGGNQPQHF. The CDR3 DNA reads as TGTGCCAGTGTAAACAGGGGGCGTGGGGGCAATCAGCCCCAGCATTTT.

This sequence joins TRBV3-1 (or the pseudogene TRBV3-2) and TRBJ1-5; D possibly corresponds to TRBD1 (5 bases). V gave up 4 bases and J gave up 3 bases, with 22 bases separating them. This CDR3 is built from 18 residues. Germline V gives CDR1 LGHDT, CDR2 YNNKEL (reference sequence). CDR3 nucleotides: TGTGCCAGCAGCCGGAGGCCCAAGACAGTCAGCTTCAATCAGCCCCAGCATTTT. This gives the protein CASSRRPKTVSFNQPQHF.

The genes are TRBV5-8 and TRBJ2-7, with D perhaps TRBD1 (6 bases). V lost 0 bases and J lost 4, with 14 bases in between. This CDR3 has 15 residues. In germline, CDR1 is SGHTS, CDR2 YDEGEE. The CDR3, as DNA: TGTGCCAGCAGCTTGGTGGGACAATTCAATTACGAGCAGTACTTC. This gives the protein CASSLVGQFNYEQYF.

CDR3 nucleotide sequence: TGTGCCAGCGGAAGGTTATCCTCTGGAAACACCATATATTTT. Encoded protein: CASGRLSSGNTIYF. The chain is built from TRBV6-5 and TRBJ1-3; D is unclear. This CDR3 is built from 14 residues. Germline V gene sequence: CDR1 MNHEY, CDR2 SVGAGI. V was trimmed by 8 bases and J by 0 bases, leaving 11 bases between them.

The V and J genes are TRBV30 and TRBJ2-5; the D is unclear. The CDR3 runs to 13 residues. Germline CDR1 GTSNPN, CDR2 SVGIG (reference sequence). The CDR3 DNA follows: TGTGTCCTCGGGCTTACCACCAGGGAGACCCAGTACTTC. Its protein is CVLGLTTRETQYF.

The chain couples TRBV19 to TRBJ1-2, with 7 bases identical to TRBD1. Germline CDR1 reads LNHDA; CDR2 reads SQIVND (reference sequence). J lost 8 bases, V lost 3 bases, and 15 bases had no gene match. The CDR3 is made up of 16 amino acids. The CDR3 sequence: CASSIHRNDRVGGYTF. The CDR3 DNA is TGTGCCAGTAGTATCCATAGGAATGACAGGGTGGGAGGCTACACCTTC.

This clone has only a few counts. This chain links TRBV12-3 or TRBV12-4 with TRBJ1-5; tentatively, D is TRBD1 (5 bases). The V end was cut by 6 bases, the J end by 6 bases, with 12 bases between. The CDR3 covers 13 residues. The CDR3 protein is CASSSRAVQPQHF. CDR3 DNA sequence: TGTGCCAGCAGCTCCAGGGCCGTTCAGCCCCAGCATTTT.

This chain uses TRBV5-4 with TRBJ1-6; 7 bases map to TRBD1. Germline CDR1 is SGHNT and CDR2 is YYREEE (reference sequence). The CDR3 spans 15 residues. With V trimmed by 0 bases and J by 8 bases, 5 bases remained unmatched. The CDR3 nucleotides are TGTGCCAGCAGCTTGGGAGGGGGCAGGGATTCACCCCTCCACTTT. This sequence encodes CASSLGGGRDSPLHF.

The V call is TRBV11-2, the J call TRBJ2-5, with 12 bases lining up with TRBD2. Germline values: CDR1 SGHAT, CDR2 FQNNGV. The CDR3 totals 15 residues. V trimming: 5 bases; J trimming: 5 bases; junction bases outside the gene matches: 6. CDR3 DNA sequence: TGTGCCAGCAGCCCCCTAGCGGGGGGGCGGGAGACCCAGTACTTC. Amino acids: CASSPLAGGRETQYF.

The chain is built from TRBV7-2 and TRBJ1-6; D unclear. The germline V gene encodes CDR1 SGHTA and CDR2 FQGNSA. V shed 0 bases and J shed 7 bases, with 16 bases lying between them. The CDR3 has 17 residues. CDR3 loop: CASSLAKVVQVNSPLHF. The CDR3 DNA reads as TGTGCCAGCAGCTTAGCGAAGGTAGTTCAGGTGAATTCACCCCTCCACTTT.

The V call is TRBV7-2, the J call TRBJ2-2, with D tentatively TRBD2 (5 bases). Germline values: CDR1 SGHTA, CDR2 FQGNSA. The CDR3 contains 13 residues. The V end was cut by 5 bases, the J end by 6 bases, with 10 bases between. This chain's CDR3 is CASSRPGAGELFF. For the CDR3, the DNA is TGTGCCAGCAGCAGACCCGGGGCCGGGGAGCTGTTTTTT.

The V and J genes are TRBV15 and TRBJ1-2, with TRBD1 identical over 7 bases. Germline lookup yields CDR1 LNHNV and CDR2 YYDKDF (reference sequence). The CDR3 is made up of 16 amino acids. V lost 4 bases, J lost 7 bases, and 15 bases stayed unmatched. The CDR3 DNA follows: TGTGCCACCAGCACCTCAAGACAGGGAAGGGGCTCTGGCTACACCTTC. This gives the protein CATSTSRQGRGSGYTF.

The gene calls are TRBV10-1 and TRBJ1-5; no definite D call. The CDR3 spans 13 residues. CDR1 WNHNN and CDR2 SYGVQD come from the germline V gene (reference sequence). Trimming pared 3 bases from V and 7 bases from J, leaving 10 bases between. CDR3 DNA: TGCGCCAGCAGTGACGGGGTGGGACAGCCCCAGCATTTT. This gives the protein CASSDGVGQPQHF.

The rearrangement links TRBV4-2 to TRBJ2-1, with 8 bases lining up with TRBD2. CDR1 and CDR2 (germline): LGHNA, YNFKEQ. The CDR3 has 18 amino acids. Trimming at V came to 0 bases and at J to 1 base, leaving 8 bases not matched to a gene. CDR3 DNA: TGTGCCAGCAGCCAAGAACGGGGCGGGGGGCCTTCCTACAATGAGCAGTTCTTC. This translates into CASSQERGGGPSYNEQFF.

This clone was seen a single time. This sequence joins TRBV10-2 and TRBJ2-7; D gene unclear. Trimming took 7 bases from V and 1 from J, leaving 8 bases between them. CDR3 length: 12 amino acids. Germline lookup yields CDR1 WSHSY and CDR2 SAAADI. The CDR3 reads CASTGGSYEQYF. The CDR3, as DNA: TGCGCCAGCACCGGCGGATCCTACGAGCAGTACTTC.

The rearrangement joins TRBV6-2 or TRBV6-3 to TRBJ1-2, with D possibly being TRBD1 (6 bases). CDR1 is MNHEY and CDR2 is SVGEGT in the germline V gene. Between the trimmed V and J ends, which lost 2 bases and 4 bases, there was a span of 8 bases. The CDR3 has 13 amino acids. The CDR3 reads CASSYGTSYGYTF. CDR3 in DNA: TGTGCCAGCAGTTACGGGACATCCTATGGCTACACCTTC.

Worth noting for this clone: One end of the junction fails to match germline, which may point to a read error. The chain recombines TRBV2 with TRBJ2-3; D may match TRBD1 or TRBD2 (6 bases each). The CDR3 has 16 residues. Germline V gives CDR1 SNHLY, CDR2 FYNNEI. This CDR3 is CASCEGGLRGTDTQYF. The CDR3, as DNA: TGTGCCAGCTGTGAAGGGGGGCTTCGGGGGACAGATACGCAGTATTTT.

This chain uses TRBV5-1 with TRBJ2-5; 7 bases map to TRBD1. Germline V gene lookup returns CDR1 SGHRS and CDR2 YFSETQ. V gave up 5 bases and J gave up 5 bases; unmatched junction bases: 6. The CDR3 sequence is 13 residues long. Written as DNA, the CDR3 is TGCGCCAGCAGTCCGGACAGGATTGAGACCCAGTACTTC. Protein product: CASSPDRIETQYF.

The count of this clone is one. V and J are TRBV30 and TRBJ2-1, with D uncertain. Germline CDR1 is GTSNPN and CDR2 is SVGIG (reference sequence). CDR3 length equals 11 residues. V was clipped by 5 bases and J by 6 bases, with 8 bases between them. The CDR3 sequence is CAWLDVNEQFF. In DNA, the CDR3 is TGTGCCTGGCTGGATGTCAATGAGCAGTTCTTC.

The gene calls are TRBV6-5 and TRBJ2-5; 10 bases match TRBD2. Germline lookup yields CDR1 MNHEY and CDR2 SVGAGI. V lost 6 bases, J lost 5 bases, and 6 bases stayed unmatched. This CDR3 contains 14 residues. The chain's CDR3 is CASRQLAGPETQYF. The DNA of the CDR3 is TGTGCCAGCAGACAACTAGCGGGGCCGGAGACCCAGTACTTC.

This chain links TRBV3-1 (or the pseudogene TRBV3-2) with TRBJ2-5; D is ambiguous. Trimming removed 4 bases from V and 5 bases from J, with 11 bases in between. The CDR3 spans 13 residues. Germline CDR1 reads LGHDT; CDR2 reads YNNKEL (reference sequence). In DNA form, the CDR3 reads TGTGCCAGCAGCCTCCCGCTGGGGGAGACCCAGTACTTC. Residues: CASSLPLGETQYF.

This clone was recorded only once. The chain is built from TRBV5-6 and TRBJ1-2, with D possibly being TRBD1 (5 bases). Trimming pared 0 bases from V and 7 bases from J, leaving 7 bases between. The germline V gene has CDR1 SGHDT and CDR2 YYEEEE. There are 12 residues in the CDR3. The CDR3 protein is CASSLGRGGYTF. The CDR3 DNA sequence: TGTGCCAGCAGCTTGGGGAGGGGTGGCTACACCTTC.

The chain uses TRBV12-3 or TRBV12-4 and TRBJ2-7; unclear D gene. The V and J ends lost 8 bases and 6 bases respectively, with 14 bases between them. There are 12 residues in the CDR3. The CDR3 loop is CASGRQALEQYF. CDR3 in DNA: TGTGCCAGCGGTCGACAAGCCCTCGAGCAGTACTTC.